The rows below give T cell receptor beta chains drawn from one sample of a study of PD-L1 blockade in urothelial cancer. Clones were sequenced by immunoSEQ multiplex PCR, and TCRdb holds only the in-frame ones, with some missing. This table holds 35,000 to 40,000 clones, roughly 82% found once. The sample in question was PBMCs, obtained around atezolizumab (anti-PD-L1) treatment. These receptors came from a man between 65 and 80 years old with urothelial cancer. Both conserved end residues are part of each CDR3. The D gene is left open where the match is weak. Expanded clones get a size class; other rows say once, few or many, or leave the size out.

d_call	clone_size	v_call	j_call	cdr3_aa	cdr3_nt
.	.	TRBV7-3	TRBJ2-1	CASSLMARENEQFF	TGTGCCAGCAGCTTAATGGCTCGGGAGAATGAGCAGTTCTTC
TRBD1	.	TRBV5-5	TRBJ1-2	CASSLADYGTGGGYTF	TGTGCCAGCAGCTTGGCGGACTATGGGACAGGGGGAGGCTACACCTTC
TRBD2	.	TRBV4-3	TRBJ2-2	CASSQVSGTGELFF	TGCGCCAGCAGCCAAGTTAGCGGGACGGGGGAGCTGTTTTTT
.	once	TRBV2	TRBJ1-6	CASSKADSPLHF	TGTGCCAGCAGCAAAGCCGATTCACCCCTCCACTTT
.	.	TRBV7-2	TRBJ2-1	CAVQVGWRGNYNEQFF	TGTGCCGTCCAAGTGGGGTGGCGGGGAAACTACAATGAGCAGTTCTTC
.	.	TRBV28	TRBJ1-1	CASSGAGIRAEAFF	TGTGCCAGCAGTGGGGCAGGTATAAGGGCTGAAGCTTTCTTT
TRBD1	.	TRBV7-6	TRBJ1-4	CASSKTGGATNEKLFF	TGTGCCAGCAGCAAGACAGGGGGCGCAACTAATGAAAAACTGTTTTTT
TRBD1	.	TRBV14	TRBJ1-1	CASSQPYRGLAEAFF	TGTGCCAGCAGCCAACCATACAGGGGGCTCGCTGAAGCTTTCTTT
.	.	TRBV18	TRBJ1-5	CASSPPLGAGQPQHF	TGTGCCAGCTCACCACCTCTAGGGGCAGGTCAGCCCCAGCATTTT
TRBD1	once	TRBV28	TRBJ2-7	CASSPNDREYEQYF	TGTGCCAGCAGCCCTAATGACAGGGAATACGAGCAGTACTTC
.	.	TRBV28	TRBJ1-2	CASRSRVSGYTF	TGTGCCAGCAGATCCAGGGTTTCTGGCTACACCTTC
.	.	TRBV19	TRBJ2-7	CASSILNGAYEQYF	TGTGCCAGTAGTATTCTTAACGGAGCCTACGAGCAGTACTTC
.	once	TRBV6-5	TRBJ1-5	CASSYSIDRQPQHF	TGTGCCAGCAGTTACTCGATCGATCGGCAGCCCCAGCATTTT
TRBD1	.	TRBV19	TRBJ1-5	CASTARQGLNQPQHF	TGTGCCAGTACCGCCAGACAGGGGCTCAACCAGCCCCAGCATTTT
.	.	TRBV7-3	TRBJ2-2	CASSLGRGNTGELFF	TGTGCCAGCAGCTTAGGCAGGGGGAACACCGGGGAGCTGTTTTTT
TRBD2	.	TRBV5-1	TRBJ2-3	CASDLAGRTDTQYF	TGCGCCAGCGACTTAGCGGGGAGGACAGATACGCAGTATTTT
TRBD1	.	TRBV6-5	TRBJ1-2	CASSLQGINGYTF	TGTGCCAGCAGTTTACAGGGGATCAATGGCTACACCTTC
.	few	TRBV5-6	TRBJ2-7	CASSELGGHYYEQYF	TGTGCCAGCAGCGAATTGGGGGGGCATTACTACGAGCAGTACTTC
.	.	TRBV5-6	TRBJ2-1	CASSPGRTEQFF	TGTGCCAGCAGCCCCGGTCGAACTGAGCAGTTCTTC
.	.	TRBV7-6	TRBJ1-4	CASSPGTIATNEKLFF	TGTGCCAGCAGCCCCGGGACAATCGCAACTAATGAAAAACTGTTTTTT
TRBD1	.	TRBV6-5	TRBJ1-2	CASSYSGTGSGYTF	TGTGCCAGCAGTTACTCAGGGACAGGGAGCGGCTACACCTTC
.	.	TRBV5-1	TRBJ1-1	CASSPWTDNTEAFF	TGCGCCAGCAGCCCCTGGACAGACAACACTGAAGCTTTCTTT
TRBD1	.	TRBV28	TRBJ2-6	CASSSPGQGFSGANVLTF	TGTGCCAGCAGTTCCCCGGGACAGGGATTCTCTGGGGCCAACGTCCTGACTTTC
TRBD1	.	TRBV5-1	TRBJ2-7	CASSARTGDGAEQYF	TGCGCCAGCAGCGCAAGAACAGGGGACGGAGCCGAGCAGTACTTC
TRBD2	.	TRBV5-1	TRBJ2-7	CASSTSGNRGDEQYF	TGCGCCAGCAGCACCAGCGGGAATCGGGGCGACGAGCAGTACTTC
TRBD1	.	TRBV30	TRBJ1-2	CAWNDRGQNYGYTF	TGTGCCTGGAACGACAGGGGGCAAAACTATGGCTACACCTTC
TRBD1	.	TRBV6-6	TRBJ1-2	CASSWSQGENGYTF	TGTGCCAGCAGTTGGAGTCAGGGGGAAAATGGCTACACCTTC
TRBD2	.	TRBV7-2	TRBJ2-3	CASSASGGVIDTQYF	TGTGCCAGCAGCGCTAGCGGGGGTGTGATAGATACGCAGTATTTT
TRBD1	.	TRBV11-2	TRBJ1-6	CASSLRVDRGVSPLHF	TGTGCCAGCAGCTTAAGGGTCGACAGGGGGGTTTCACCCCTCCACTTT
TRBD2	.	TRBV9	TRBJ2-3	CASSVAASGGLDTQYF	TGTGCCAGCAGCGTAGCGGCTAGCGGGGGGTTGGATACGCAGTATTTT
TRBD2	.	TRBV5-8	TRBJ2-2	CASSFASGVVTGELFF	TGTGCCAGCAGCTTCGCTAGCGGGGTTGTCACCGGGGAGCTGTTTTTT
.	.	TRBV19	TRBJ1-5	CASSISPGQPQHF	TGTGCCAGTAGTATTAGTCCGGGGCAGCCCCAGCATTTT
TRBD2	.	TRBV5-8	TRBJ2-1	CASKILAGAYNEQFF	TGTGCCAGCAAGATCCTAGCGGGAGCTTACAATGAGCAGTTCTTC
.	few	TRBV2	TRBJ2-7	CASSEPFSYEQYF	TGTGCCAGCAGTGAACCTTTCTCCTACGAGCAGTACTTC
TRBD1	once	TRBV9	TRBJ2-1	CASSGLGQVPYNEQFF	TGTGCCAGCAGCGGATTGGGACAGGTACCCTACAATGAGCAGTTCTTC
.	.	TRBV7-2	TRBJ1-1	CASSQGQGTEAFF	TGTGCCAGCAGCCAAGGGCAGGGGACTGAAGCTTTCTTT
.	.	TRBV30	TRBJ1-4	CAWSDPGGVEKLFF	TGTGCCTGGAGTGACCCCGGAGGGGTTGAAAAACTGTTTTTT
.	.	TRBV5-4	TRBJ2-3	CASSPDSGRDTQYF	TGTGCCAGCAGCCCGGACAGCGGCCGGGATACGCAGTATTTT
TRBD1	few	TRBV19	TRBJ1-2	CASSGTGVEGYGYTF	TGTGCCAGTAGCGGGACAGGGGTAGAGGGTTATGGCTACACCTTC
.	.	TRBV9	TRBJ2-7	CASSVAQRGDEQYF	TGTGCCAGCAGCGTAGCCCAGCGCGGCGACGAGCAGTACTTC
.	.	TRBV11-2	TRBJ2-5	CASSSGPNQETQYF	TGTGCCAGCAGCTCAGGGCCTAACCAAGAGACCCAGTACTTC
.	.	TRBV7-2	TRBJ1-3	CASSLWAGTGNTIYF	TGTGCCAGCAGCTTATGGGCAGGGACTGGAAACACCATATATTTT
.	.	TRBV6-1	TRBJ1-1	CAIQRGGAGNTEAFF	TGTGCCATCCAGAGAGGGGGGGCGGGGAACACTGAAGCTTTCTTT
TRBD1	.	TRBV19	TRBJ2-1	CASSDRDRYNEQFF	TGTGCCAGTAGTGACCGGGACAGGTACAATGAGCAGTTCTTC
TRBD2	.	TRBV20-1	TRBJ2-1	CSAMSGMGFF	TGCAGTGCTATGAGCGGGATGGGGTTCTTC
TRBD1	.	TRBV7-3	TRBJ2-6	CASSSPRDSSTGANVLTF	TGTGCCAGCAGCTCCCCTCGGGACAGTAGCACTGGGGCCAACGTCCTGACTTTC
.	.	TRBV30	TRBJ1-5	CAWSVQAGQPQHF	TGTGCCTGGAGTGTACAAGCAGGACAGCCCCAGCATTTT
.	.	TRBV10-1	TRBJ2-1	CASSGPVREQFF	TGCGCCAGCAGTGGGCCCGTACGTGAGCAGTTCTTC
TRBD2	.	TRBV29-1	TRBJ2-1	CSVPTLLAGYNEQFF	TGCAGCGTTCCCACCCTTCTAGCGGGGTACAATGAGCAGTTCTTC
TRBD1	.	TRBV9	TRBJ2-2	CASSVGGTGNTGELFF	TGTGCCAGCAGCGTAGGAGGGACAGGGAACACCGGGGAGCTGTTTTTT
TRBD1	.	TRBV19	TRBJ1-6	CASRGTDHNSPLHF	TGTGCCAGTAGGGGGACAGACCATAATTCACCCCTCCACTTT
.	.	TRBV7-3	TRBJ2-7	CASSLKGGDYFYEQYF	TGTGCCAGCAGCTTAAAAGGGGGGGACTATTTCTACGAGCAGTACTTC
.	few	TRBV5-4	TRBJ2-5	CASSFYQETQYF	TGTGCCAGCAGCTTCTACCAAGAGACCCAGTACTTC
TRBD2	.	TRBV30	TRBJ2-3	CAWMAGGRSTDTQYF	TGTGCCTGGATGGCGGGGGGGAGGAGCACAGATACGCAGTATTTT
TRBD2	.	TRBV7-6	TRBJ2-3	CASSLGSGGHTDTQYF	TGTGCCAGCAGCTTAGGTAGCGGGGGGCACACAGATACGCAGTATTTT
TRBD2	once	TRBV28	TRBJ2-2	CAARPHGGRAFGGELFF	TGTGCCGCTAGACCCCATGGAGGGAGGGCCTTTGGCGGGGAGCTGTTTTTT
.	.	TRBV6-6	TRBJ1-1	CASSPNRERNTEAFF	TGTGCCAGCAGTCCCAACAGGGAAAGGAACACTGAAGCTTTCTTT